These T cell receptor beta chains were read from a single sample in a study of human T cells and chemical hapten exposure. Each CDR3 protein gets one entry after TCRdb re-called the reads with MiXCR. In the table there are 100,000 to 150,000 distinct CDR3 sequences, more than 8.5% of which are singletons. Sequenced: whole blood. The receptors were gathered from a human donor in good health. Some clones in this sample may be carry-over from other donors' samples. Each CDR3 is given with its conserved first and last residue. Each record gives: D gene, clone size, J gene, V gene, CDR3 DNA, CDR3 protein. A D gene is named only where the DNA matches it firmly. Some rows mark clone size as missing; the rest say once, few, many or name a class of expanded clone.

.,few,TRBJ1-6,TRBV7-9,TGTGCCAGCAGCGTCGACCCGAATAATTCACCCCTCCACTTT,CASSVDPNNSPLHF
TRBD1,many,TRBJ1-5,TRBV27,TGTGCCAGCAAGACAGGGGGGCAGCCCCAGCATTTT,CASKTGGQPQHF
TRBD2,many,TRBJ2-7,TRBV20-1,TGCAGTGCTAGAGATACGCGGGAGTACGAGCAGTACTTC,CSARDTREYEQYF
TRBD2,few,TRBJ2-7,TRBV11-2,TGTGCCAGCAGCCCTCGTGGGACTAGCGGTTACGAGCAGTACTTC,CASSPRGTSGYEQYF
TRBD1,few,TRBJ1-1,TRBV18,TGTGCCAGCTCACCACAGACAGGGAGGGCTTTCTTT,CASSPQTGRAFF
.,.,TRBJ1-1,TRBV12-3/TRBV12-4,TGTGCCAGCAGTTCGGGCACTGAAGCTTTCTTT,CASSSGTEAFF
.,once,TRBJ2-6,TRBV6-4,TGTGCCAGCAGACACGGACGGGGCTCTGGGGCCAACGTCCTGACTTTC,CASRHGRGSGANVLTF
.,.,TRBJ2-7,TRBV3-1,TGTGCCAGCGTTGGTGGCGGGTCCTACGAGCAGTACTTC,CASVGGGSYEQYF
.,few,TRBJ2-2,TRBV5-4,TGTGCCAGCAGCTTCCCCCCAAACACCGGGGAGCTGTTTTTT,CASSFPPNTGELFF
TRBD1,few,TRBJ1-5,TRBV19,TGTGCCAGTAGTTCCCCCGGGACAGGGAACCAGCCCCAGCATTTT,CASSSPGTGNQPQHF
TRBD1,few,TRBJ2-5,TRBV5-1,TGCGCCAGCAGCTTAGGGACAGGGATTCAAGAGACCCAGTACTTC,CASSLGTGIQETQYF
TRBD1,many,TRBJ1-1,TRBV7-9,TGTGCCAGCAGCCCGACCACAGGGGGAGAAGCTTTCTTT,CASSPTTGGEAFF
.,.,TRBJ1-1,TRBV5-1,TGCGCCAGCAGCTTCAGGGGTTTAGCTTTCTTT,CASSFRGLAFF
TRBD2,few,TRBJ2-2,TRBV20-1,TGCAGTGCTAGGCCGGGACTATCAACCGGGGAGCTGTTTTTT,CSARPGLSTGELFF
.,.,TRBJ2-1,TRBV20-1,TGCAGTGCTAGTGGCGGGACTCCCCGGGACAATGAGCAGTTCTTC,CSASGGTPRDNEQFF
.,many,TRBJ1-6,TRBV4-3,TGCGCCAGCAGCCAAGAGATTATCCCCTCCTATAATTCACCCCTCCACTTT,CASSQEIIPSYNSPLHF
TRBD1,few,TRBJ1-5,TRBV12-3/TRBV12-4,TGTGCCAGCAGTTACGACAGGGGGAATCAGCCCCAGCATTTT,CASSYDRGNQPQHF
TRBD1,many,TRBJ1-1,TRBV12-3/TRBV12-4,TGTGCCAGCAGCCGTCAGGGGGTGAACACTGAAGCTTTCTTT,CASSRQGVNTEAFF
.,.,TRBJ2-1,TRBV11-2,TGTGCCAGCAGCTTAGATCAATGGTTGGGGAATGAGCAGTTCTTC,CASSLDQWLGNEQFF
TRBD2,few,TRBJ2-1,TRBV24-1,TGTGCCACCAGTGTTGGGACTAGCGGGGCCTATGAGCAGTTCTTC,CATSVGTSGAYEQFF
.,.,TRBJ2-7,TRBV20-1,TGCGGTGCGGAGGGGCAGGGCGAGCAGTACTTC,CGAEGQGEQYF
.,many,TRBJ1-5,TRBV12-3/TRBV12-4,TGTGCCAGCAGTTTAAGCGACGGCAGCAATCAGCCCCAGCATTTT,CASSLSDGSNQPQHF
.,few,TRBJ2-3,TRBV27,TGTGCCAGCAGTAGGGGACCGACAGATACGCAGTATTTT,CASSRGPTDTQYF
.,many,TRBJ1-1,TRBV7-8,TGTGCCAGCAGCTCAGTGAACACTGAAGCTTTCTTT,CASSSVNTEAFF
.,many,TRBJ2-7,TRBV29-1,TGCAGCGTTCCCCAGGGGGGAGGAAACGAGCAGTACTTC,CSVPQGGGNEQYF
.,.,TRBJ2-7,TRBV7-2,TGTGCCAGCAGCAACCGGGCCCGCTCAGGGGAGCAGTACTTC,CASSNRARSGEQYF
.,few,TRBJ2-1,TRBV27,TGTGCCAGCACCAACCTCCCCCGGGGAAACAATGAGCAGTTCTTC,CASTNLPRGNNEQFF
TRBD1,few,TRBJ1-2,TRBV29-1,TGCAGCGCCACGACAGGGCCCTATGGCTACACCTTC,CSATTGPYGYTF
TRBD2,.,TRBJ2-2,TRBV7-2,TGTGCCAGCAGCTTAGATGGGCTAGCGGGGGGGTTTAACACCGGGGAGCTGTTTTTT,CASSLDGLAGGFNTGELFF
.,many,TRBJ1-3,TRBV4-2,TGTGCCAGCAATCCCCGGGGAGGCTCCGGAAACACCATATATTTT,CASNPRGGSGNTIYF